This T cell receptor (beta chain) derives from a study of vaccination effects on CD4 cells after COVID-19. For the study at large: A few convalescent patients underwent early and late post-vaccination sampling. Study-wide results and caveats: The post-vaccine spike-reactive clones of convalescents showed a predominance of new vaccine-induced clones.

Measured with immunoSEQ multiplex PCR; TCRdb has only the in-frame clones, and not every one. The sample carries roughly 51,000 clones, around three quarters recorded once. Scientists isolated CD4+ T cells after a roughly 9-day culture period ended. The person was diagnosed with PCR-confirmed SARS-CoV-2 infection between March and December 2020. Participants each got two BNT162b2 or mRNA-1273 vaccine doses. This clone was observed a single time. The antigen remains unidentified. Losses at the gene ends were 4 bases for V and 3 bases for J; bases not matched to a gene: 6. CDR1 is SGDLS and CDR2 is YYNGEE in the germline V gene. This CDR3 is built from 16 residues.

The sample consisted of CD4+ T cells from PBMCs cultured without peptide, taken after COVID-19 vaccination. The V call is TRBV9, the J call TRBJ2-3, with TRBD2 identical over 12 bases. The origin of this receptor is a human donor who had a prior SARS-CoV-2 infection. DNA for the CDR3: TGTGCCAGCAGCAACCGACTAGCGGGGGAAACAGATACGCAGTATTTT. Residues: CASSNRLAGETDTQYF.